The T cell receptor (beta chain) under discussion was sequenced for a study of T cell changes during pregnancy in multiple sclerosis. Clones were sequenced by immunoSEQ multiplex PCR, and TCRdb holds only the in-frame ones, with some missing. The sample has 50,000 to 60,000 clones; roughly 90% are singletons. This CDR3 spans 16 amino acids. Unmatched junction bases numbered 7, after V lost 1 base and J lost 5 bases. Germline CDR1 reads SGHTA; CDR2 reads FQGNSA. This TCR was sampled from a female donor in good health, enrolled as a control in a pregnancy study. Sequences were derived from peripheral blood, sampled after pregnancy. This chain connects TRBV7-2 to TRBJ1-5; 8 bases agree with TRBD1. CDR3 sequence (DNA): TGTGCCAGCAGCTTAGAAAACACAGGGGGGTATCAGCCCCAGCATTTT. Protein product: CASSLENTGGYQPQHF.